A single sample is the source of the 9 T cell receptor beta chains below, sequenced in a study of T cells in Graves' hyperthyroidism and ophthalmopathy. TCR beta CDR3 region amplification was performed from RNA transcripts. RT-PCR in the first round (using the HTBI primer set) targeted the TCR CDR3. One entry per CDR3 protein results from TCRdb running MiXCR on the multiplex PCR reads. The repertoire consists of about 410,000 distinct CDR3 sequences, with approximately 15% occurring once and the leading ten covering roughly an eighth. Sample: blood. The receptors originated from a man in his late teens or twenties with Graves' ophthalmopathy.

This clonotype appeared many times. This chain uses TRBV29-1 with TRBJ2-1; 8 nucleotides line up with TRBD2. Germline V gene lookup returns CDR1 SQVTM and CDR2 ANQGSEA. The V gene end was trimmed by 4 bases and the J gene end by 4 bases; junction bases not matched to a gene: 3. The CDR3 runs to 13 residues. CDR3 bases: TGCAGCGTTGTGCGGGAGGCGTACAATGAGCAGTTCTTC. Translating it yields CSVVREAYNEQFF.

This clonotype was seen ten or more times. The J gene is TRBJ2-7, the V gene TRBV6-6; D is uncertain. V was cut by 2 bases and J by 2 bases, with 19 bases left in between. Germline CDR1 is MNHNY and CDR2 is SVGAGI (reference sequence). The CDR3 is 17 residues long. The CDR3 region has the DNA TGTGCCAGCAGTTACAGAAGACATTCGCAAGAGACCTACGAGCAGTACTTC. Its protein product is CASSYRRHSQETYEQYF.

In its sample, this clonotype was seen many times. CDR3 sequence reads: CACTGTIHYEQYF. The CDR3 coding sequence is TGTGCCTGCACCGGGACAATTCACTACGAGCAGTACTTC. The rearrangement links TRBV30 to TRBJ2-7; D might be TRBD1 (6 bases). Germline CDR1 GTSNPN, CDR2 SVGIG (reference sequence). The CDR3 runs 13 residues. The V and J ends lost 6 bases and 3 bases respectively, with 15 bases between them.

J is TRBJ2-7 and V is TRBV18; maybe TRBD1 (5 bases). This CDR3 spans 12 amino acids. Germline V gene lookup returns CDR1 KGHSH and CDR2 LQKENI. V lost 2 bases and J 5 bases, leaving 7 bases between the germline ends. The CDR3 here is CASSPMTDEQYF. The CDR3 DNA reads TGTGCCAGCTCACCAATGACAGACGAGCAGTACTTC. The whole variable domain, remainder taken from reference TRBV18 and TRBJ2-7, is NAGVMQNPRHLVRRRGQEARLRCSPMKGHSHVYWYRQLPEEGLKFMVYLQKENIIDESGMPKERFSAEFPKEGPSILRIQQVVRGDSAAYFCASSPMTDEQYFGPGTRLTVT.

CDR3 sequence (DNA): TGTGCCAGCTCCCCATTGGCGGGGGGCCTACAAGAGACCCAGTACTTC. Amino acids: CASSPLAGGLQETQYF. V usage is TRBV18 and J usage is TRBJ2-5, with 8 bases aligning to TRBD2. The J segment lost 2 bases and the V segment lost 6 bases, leaving 11 bases of the junction unmatched. The length of the CDR3 is 16 residues. Germline assignment: CDR1 KGHSH and CDR2 LQKENI.

In this sample, this clonotype turned up many times. The chain carries TRBV3-1 and TRBJ2-3, with 9 bases matching TRBD2. The V gene end was trimmed by 0 bases and the J gene end by 8 bases; junction bases not matched to a gene: 6. In germline, CDR1 is LGHDT, CDR2 YNNKEL (reference sequence). This CDR3 is built from 15 residues. The CDR3 DNA is TGTGCCAGCAGCCAAGACGCTGCGGGGGGGTCTACGCAGTATTTT. Translated: CASSQDAAGGSTQYF.

In its sample, this clonotype was seen a few times. A much larger clonotype is one base distant, so this may be a read error. The genes are TRBV3-1 and TRBJ1-1, with D possibly matching TRBD1 (5 bases). The CDR3 sequence is 14 residues long. V lost 4 bases, J lost 6 bases, and 15 bases lay in between. The V gene's germline CDR1 is LGHDT and CDR2 YNNKEL (reference sequence). The CDR3 sequence: CASSREGRRSEAFF. The CDR3 DNA sequence: TGTGCCAGCAGCCGTGAGGGACGGCGATCTGAAGCTTTCTTT.

The chain couples TRBV7-3 to TRBJ2-3; 7 positions match TRBD2. The germline gives CDR1 SGHTA, CDR2 FQGTGA. The V segment lost 0 bases and the J segment 3 bases; nucleotides outside the gene matches: 6. The CDR3 spans 16 residues. The CDR3 loop is CASSLTSGIMTDTQYF. CDR3 nucleotides: TGTGCCAGCAGCTTAACAAGCGGGATTATGACAGATACGCAGTATTTT.

This clonotype was recorded many times. The chain combines TRBV7-4 with TRBJ2-5; 8 bases match TRBD1. V dropped 5 bases and J dropped 3; count of bases not matched to a gene: 14. Looked up from germline, CDR1 is SGHVT and CDR2 is SQSDAQ. This CDR3 has 17 amino acids. The CDR3 spells CASSHGQGSNYEETQYF. DNA for the CDR3: TGTGCCAGCAGCCATGGACAGGGTTCTAACTACGAAGAGACCCAGTACTTC. Looking up the rest from reference TRBV7-4 and TRBJ2-5 gives the full variable domain: GAGVSQSPRYKVAKRGRDVALRCDSISGHVTLYWYRQTLGQGSEVLTYSQSDAQRDKSGRPSGRFSAERPERSVSTLKIQRTEQGDSAVYLCASSHGQGSNYEETQYFGPGTRLLVL.